One sample yielded the 7 T cell receptor beta chains listed below, sequenced in a study of T cells in Graves' hyperthyroidism and ophthalmopathy. Using RNA transcripts as the source, TCR beta CDR3 regions were amplified. A first-round RT-PCR of the TCR CDR3 used the HTBI primer set. One entry per CDR3 protein results from TCRdb running MiXCR on the multiplex PCR reads. The top ten hold more than 20% of the sample, which has roughly 510,000 distinct CDR3 sequences, under 25% seen once. Sequencing was carried out using blood. The receptors were sampled from a man between 18 and 29 years old with Graves' hyperthyroidism.

This clonotype was detected ten times or more. The chain links TRBV7-9 to TRBJ1-2; a possible D gene is TRBD1 (5 bases). Germline V gives CDR1 SEHNR, CDR2 FQNEAQ (reference sequence). V was clipped by 1 base and J by 8 bases, with 8 bases between them. CDR3 length: 12 residues. CDR3 in amino acids: CASSLDRMGYTF. The CDR3 nucleotides read TGTGCCAGCAGCTTAGACAGGATGGGCTACACCTTC.

This clonotype was seen repeatedly, ten times or more. V gene TRBV5-1 combines with J gene TRBJ1-1; D possibly corresponds to TRBD1 (6 bases). The CDR3 is made up of 15 amino acids. Trimming took 2 bases from V and 5 from J, leaving 16 bases between them. Germline V gives CDR1 SGHRS, CDR2 YFSETQ. CDR3 in DNA: TGCGCCAGCAGCTTACCCCAGGGGAAGGAGACTGAAGCTTTCTTT. As protein: CASSLPQGKETEAFF.

The J gene is TRBJ2-5, the V gene TRBV28, with D possibly TRBD1 on 5 matching bases. The CDR3 is 16 residues long. Germline V lookup: CDR1 MDHEN, CDR2 SYDVKM. V lost 4 bases to trimming and J lost 1 base, with 16 bases between them. CDR3 residues: CASSSYSGSSQETQYF. The CDR3 DNA is TGTGCCAGCAGTTCCTATTCAGGGTCATCCCAAGAGACCCAGTACTTC. The variable domain in full, completed from reference TRBV28 and TRBJ2-5, reads DVKVTQSSRYLVKRTGEKVFLECVQDMDHENMFWYRQDPGLGLRLIYFSYDVKMKEKGDIPEGYSVSREKKERFSLILESASTNQTSMYLCASSSYSGSSQETQYFGPGTRLLVL.

This clonotype was recorded a few times. The CDR3 region has the DNA TGTGCCAGCTCACCCGGGACAGGGGAGACCTCCGAGCAGTACTTC. As protein: CASSPGTGETSEQYF. J is TRBJ2-7 and V is TRBV18; 10 bases line up with TRBD1. Germline assignment: CDR1 KGHSH and CDR2 LQKENI. The CDR3 contains 15 residues. The V gene end was trimmed by 3 bases and the J gene end by 6 bases; junction bases not matched to a gene: 8.

This sequence joins TRBV7-2 and TRBJ2-7, with 9 bases aligning to TRBD1. CDR1 is SGHTA, CDR2 FQGNSA, per germline. The CDR3 consists of 14 residues. The V gene end was trimmed by 4 bases and the J gene end by 5 bases; junction bases not matched to a gene: 6. The CDR3, as DNA: TGTGCCAGCAGCTACCGGGACAGGGACCACGAGCAGTACTTC. This sequence encodes CASSYRDRDHEQYF.

As concerns this clonotype: Germline and junction disagree at one end, which may indicate a read error. The chain carries TRBV28 and TRBJ1-2; D is unresolved. This CDR3 is 13 amino acids long. Germline CDR1 is MDHEN and CDR2 is SYDVKM. Here the CDR3 reads CASSLFLPNGCTF. The CDR3 region has the DNA TGTGCCAGCAGTTTATTCCTTCCCAATGGCTGCACCTTC.

With respect to this clonotype: A much more abundant neighbour one base away suggests this may be a read error. The CDR3 does not end in the conserved phenylalanine or tryptophan, so this is likely a read error. V and J are TRBV30 and TRBJ2-5; TRBD2 matches 8 bases. CDR1 and CDR2 from the germline V gene are GTSNPN and SVGIG (reference sequence). The CDR3 has 14 residues. V shed 2 bases and J 5 bases; nucleotides not matched to a gene: 7. DNA of the CDR3: TGTGCCTGGAGTTCCCGGGGGGGGTGGGAGACCCAGTACCTC. This codes for CAWSSRGGWETQYL.